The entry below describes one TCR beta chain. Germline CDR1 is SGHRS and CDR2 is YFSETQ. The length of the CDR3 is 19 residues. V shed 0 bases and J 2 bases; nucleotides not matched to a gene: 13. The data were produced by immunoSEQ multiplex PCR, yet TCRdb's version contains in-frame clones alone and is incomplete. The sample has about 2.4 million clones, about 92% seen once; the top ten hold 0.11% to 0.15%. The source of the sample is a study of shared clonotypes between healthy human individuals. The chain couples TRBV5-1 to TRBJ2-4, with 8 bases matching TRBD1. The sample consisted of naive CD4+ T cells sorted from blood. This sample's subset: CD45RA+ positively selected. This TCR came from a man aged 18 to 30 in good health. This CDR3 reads CASSLDPGGGYSSKNIQYF. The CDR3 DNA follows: TGCGCCAGCAGCTTGGACCCAGGGGGCGGCTATTCCTCCAAAAACATTCAGTACTTC.